This T cell receptor (beta chain) was obtained from a study of T-cell memory formation after mild COVID-19 (dated by TCRdb to the early 2020s). Some background on the complete study: TCR sequence clusters from the two donors were largely donor specific. In a couple of donors, T-cell clones that expanded and contracted after mild COVID-19 were followed by sequencing TCRalpha and TCRbeta repertoires longitudinally. The cohort comprised two young, previously healthy adult volunteers, one female and one male. Study-wide findings and limitations: Some responding clones were detected in pre-infection memory, suggesting pre-existing cross-reactive memory T cells joined the SARS-CoV-2 response. Only a couple of mild cases were covered in the study, and larger cohorts including severe cases with pre-infection samples were considered necessary. Contracting CD4+ clones appeared mostly in the CM and EM memory subsets, whereas CD8+ clones were enriched in EMRA. Clones that contracted from day 15 to 85 showed balanced CD4/CD8 phenotypes, whereas a second wave of clones that expanded from day 15 to 37 leaned towards CD4+. SARS-CoV-2 specificity was not confirmed for the second-wave clones peaking on day 37.

The CDR3 holds 14 amino acids from the cysteine to the phenylalanine. Of the read, only the CDR3 DNA is kept; its 42 bases are in frame from base 1. V sheds 3 bases and J sheds 4 bases, leaving 13 bases between their ends. The germline V gene yields SGDLS for CDR1 and YYNGEE for CDR2. On this clonotype itself: Its target antigen remains unknown. Within one base of it there is no much larger clone, and no base qualities were kept.

Sequencing instrument: Illumina NovaSeq 6000. cDNA libraries for TCRalpha and TCRbeta were prepared by 5'RACE using constant-segment primers, with sample barcodes and unique molecular identifiers added. Trizol reagent was used to extract RNA from every sample. Amplification of the libraries took two PCR steps, and the second step added a second sample barcode plus Illumina TruSeq adapters. The libraries were sequenced on an Illumina NovaSeq using 2 x 150 bp paired-end reads. The study's processing was this. Demultiplexing of reads and collapsing into UMI-guided consensus sequences were performed with migec v1.2.7. Using mixcr v2.1.11, the UMI consensuses were aligned to TRA and TRB V and J templates and assembled into clonotypes. Expanded or contracted clonotypes were those called significant by both edgeR and NoisET, with noise models trained on biological replicates. edgeR calls used a false discovery rate-adjusted p below 0.01 and a log2 fold-change threshold of 1. As an exploratory analysis of dynamics, PCA with hierarchical clustering was applied to max-normalized trajectories of the 1000 most abundant clonotypes. Each responding clone was given a CD4 or CD8 phenotype based on the CD4+ and CD8+ repertoires, which had been sequenced separately. In TCRdb, the public reads were trimmed at Q25 with fastp and aligned with MiXCR, with productive beta chains retained. All rows with the same CDR3 protein become a single entry with the most common DNA and genes. The V and J calls reflect TCRdb's pipeline rather than the authors' work. For this sample the table gives roughly 240,000 distinct CDR3 sequences, of which 15% were detected only once. Together, the top ten hold about 2% of the sample.

Ficoll-Paque density gradient centrifugation was used to isolate PBMCs. The receptor chain draws on TRBV9 and TRBJ1-2, with TRBD1 as a weak D call on 6 bases. This clonotype was obtained from an adult woman who had mild COVID-19 (a few samples of this study predate the infection). The sample titles of this study are shuffled in the database, so cell type and time point are left out; the donor was told from shared clones. Specimen: PBMCs or a T cell subset sorted from them (not recorded which). The nucleotide sequence reads as follows: TGTGCCAGCAGCGCCCAGGGGCATAGCTATGGCTACACCTTC. It specifies CASSAQGHSYGYTF.